These T cell receptor beta chains were read from a single sample in a study of control samples from healthy donors and cancer patients. TCRdb's copy holds only in-frame clones and misses some; the assay was immunoSEQ multiplex PCR. This table holds about 64,000 clones, more than 85% found once. Sequencing input: PBMCs. These receptors came from a man between 35 and 55 years old with colorectal cancer. Both conserved end residues are part of each CDR3. D genes are given only for firm matches. Clone size is shown for a subset of rows, as once, few, many or a class of expanded clone.

TRBJ2-7 - TRBV19 TRBD1 TGTGCCAGTAGTACTTCCGGGACAGTGGGATACGAGCAGTACTTC CASSTSGTVGYEQYF
TRBJ2-7 - TRBV19 - TGTGCCAGTAGTACCCACAAGGTTCTGGAGCAGTACTTC CASSTHKVLEQYF
TRBJ2-5 - TRBV9 - TGTGCCAGCAGCGTAGGAACGATCCAAGAGACCCAGTACTTC CASSVGTIQETQYF
TRBJ1-2 - TRBV7-2 TRBD1 TGTGCCAGCAGCTTAGGACAGGGACTCGTCTATGGCTACACCTTC CASSLGQGLVYGYTF
TRBJ1-1 - TRBV11-2 - TGTGCCAGCAGCCCATGGGCAGCCGGGGGCACTGAAGCTTTCTTT CASSPWAAGGTEAFF
TRBJ1-2 - TRBV9 - TGTGCCAGCGGGAGTGGCTACACCTTC CASGSGYTF
TRBJ1-4 few TRBV2 - TGTGCCAGCAGGGGGGCAACTAATGAAAAACTGTTTTTT CASRGATNEKLFF
TRBJ2-7 - TRBV12-3/TRBV12-4 - TGTGCCAGCAGCCGGACACTTTACGAGCAGTACTTC CASSRTLYEQYF
TRBJ2-5 - TRBV5-4 - TGTGCCAGCAGTACGCGGGAGACCCAGTACTTC CASSTRETQYF
TRBJ2-5 - TRBV5-1 - TGCGCCAGCAGCTTTGGGACCACCTCAAGAGAGACCCAGTACTTC CASSFGTTSRETQYF
TRBJ2-2 - TRBV2 - TGTGCCAGCAGTGGGGGTTCACACGCGAACACCGGGGAGCTGTTTTTT CASSGGSHANTGELFF
TRBJ2-7 once TRBV5-1 TRBD1 TGCGCCAGCAGCTCGACAGGGGGCTACGAGCAGTACTTC CASSSTGGYEQYF
TRBJ1-2 - TRBV9 - TGTGCCAGCAGCGTAGCTCGCGAGAGCCTAATTCGAGGCTACACCTTC CASSVARESLIRGYTF
TRBJ2-7 - TRBV7-8 TRBD1 TGTGCCAGCAGCCACGAGAGCTGGGACAGGGCTTACTACGAGCAGTACTTC CASSHESWDRAYYEQYF
TRBJ1-5 - TRBV7-9 TRBD1 TGTGCCAGCAGCTTTGGGGACAGGGGGATTAGCAATCAGCCCCAGCATTTT CASSFGDRGISNQPQHF
TRBJ2-7 - TRBV5-1 - TGCGCCAGCAGCTTGGGATACCTCGGGATTTCCTACGAGCAGTACTTC CASSLGYLGISYEQYF
TRBJ2-5 - TRBV3-1/TRBV3-2 - TGTGCCAGCAGCCGACCCACAGGGAGTGGAGAGACCCAGTACTTC CASSRPTGSGETQYF
TRBJ1-1 - TRBV6-5 - TGTGCCAGCAGTTACGGGGGGCGCACTGAAGCTTTCTTT CASSYGGRTEAFF
TRBJ2-2 - TRBV7-9 TRBD1 TGTGCCCCTGGCAGGGGGCCCACGAACACCGGGGAGCTGTTTTTT CAPGRGPTNTGELFF
TRBJ2-7 - TRBV5-1 - TGCGCCAGCAGCTTGGCGGGGGCAAACTCCTACGAGCAGTACTTC CASSLAGANSYEQYF
TRBJ1-2 - TRBV2 TRBD1 TGTGCCAACTCTCAGGGGGGCTATGGCTACACCTTC CANSQGGYGYTF
TRBJ1-1 - TRBV5-1 - TGCGCCAGCAGCTTGTCACGTGCCCCTGGCACTGAAGCTTTCTTT CASSLSRAPGTEAFF
TRBJ2-2 - TRBV7-3 - TGTGCCAGCAGCTCCTCTGTAATCACCGGGGAGCTGTTTTTT CASSSSVITGELFF
TRBJ1-2 - TRBV6-5 - TGTGCCAGCAGTTACACAGGGCGAGACTATGGCTACACCTTC CASSYTGRDYGYTF
TRBJ2-1 once TRBV9 - TGTGCCAGCAGCAACCTTAGGGGTCACAATGAGCAGTTCTTC CASSNLRGHNEQFF
TRBJ1-1 once TRBV5-8 - TGTGCCAGCAGCCGAAGAATATACAGAAACACTGAAGCTTTCTTT CASSRRIYRNTEAFF
TRBJ2-7 once TRBV12-5 TRBD1 TGTGCTAGTGGTTTGGGTGACAGGGACACCTACGAGCAGTACTTC CASGLGDRDTYEQYF
TRBJ1-2 - TRBV6-5 - TGTGCCAGCAGACCCGACGATATCGGTGGCTACACCTTC CASRPDDIGGYTF
TRBJ2-7 - TRBV27 - TGTGCCAGCAGAGGGACCGGGAGAGGGGAGCAGTACTTC CASRGTGRGEQYF
TRBJ1-3 - TRBV30 - TGTGCCTGGAGCGAGGGAGGAAACACCATATATTTT CAWSEGGNTIYF
TRBJ1-1 - TRBV7-3 - TGTGCCAGCAGCTTAACGGCACCGGGGTTGAACACTGAAGCTTTCTTT CASSLTAPGLNTEAFF
TRBJ1-1 - TRBV6-5 - TGTGCCAGCAGCTCCCCCCCAGGGGTGAACACTGAAGCTTTCTTT CASSSPPGVNTEAFF
TRBJ2-2 - TRBV4-1 - TGCGCCAGCAGCCTGGGTCATAGCGTCGGGTCTGCCGGGGAGCTGTTTTTT CASSLGHSVGSAGELFF
TRBJ1-3 - TRBV7-3 - TGTGCCAGCAGCTCTTTAGGAGGAAACACCATATATTTT CASSSLGGNTIYF
TRBJ1-1 - TRBV7-3 TRBD1 TGTGCCAGCAGAGCCGGGACAGGGGGTGGAGAAGCTTTCTTT CASRAGTGGGEAFF
TRBJ2-7 - TRBV9 - TGTGCCAGCAGCGGAACCTACGAGCAGTACTTC CASSGTYEQYF